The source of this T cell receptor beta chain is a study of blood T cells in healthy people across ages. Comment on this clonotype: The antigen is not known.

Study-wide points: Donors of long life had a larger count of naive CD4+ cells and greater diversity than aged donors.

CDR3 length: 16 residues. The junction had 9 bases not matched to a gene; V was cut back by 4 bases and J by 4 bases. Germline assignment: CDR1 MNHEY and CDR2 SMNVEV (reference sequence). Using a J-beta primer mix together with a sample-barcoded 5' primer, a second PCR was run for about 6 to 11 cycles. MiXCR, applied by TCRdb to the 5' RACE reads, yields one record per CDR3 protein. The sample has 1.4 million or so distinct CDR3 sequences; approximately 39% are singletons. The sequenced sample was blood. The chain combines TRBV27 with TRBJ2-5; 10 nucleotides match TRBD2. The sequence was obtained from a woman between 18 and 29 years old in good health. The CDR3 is CASSSLSGRRRETQYF. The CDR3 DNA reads TGTGCCAGCAGTTCACTTAGCGGGAGGAGGAGAGAGACCCAGTACTTC.